One and the same sample provided the 3 T cell receptor beta chains below, sequenced in a study of beta chain features in type 1 diabetes (dated by TCRdb to 2017 to 2018). Libraries were built with the immunoSEQ multiplex PCR assay. The entire isolated RNA was reverse transcribed using the High Capacity cDNA Reverse Transcription Kit, and thus expressed TCRB transcripts were sequenced. This immuneACCESS table, as held by TCRdb, lists in-frame sequences with V and J called but not all clones. Of the missing ones, under half trace to an unresolved V gene in checked studies; the others have no known cause. The sample profile shows 400,000 to 550,000 clones; 10% to 12% of them were found once. The biggest ten clones account for 0.045% to 0.06% of the sample. Sequencing was carried out using naive CD4+ T cells from blood. Explained via the paper, the cell subset or site label denotes: true naive CD4+ T cells. These receptors came from a woman under 30 in good health.

This clone was seen only a few times. The chain uses TRBV21-1 and TRBJ1-4; the table's D call of TRBD1 was not tested on the DNA. TRBV21-1 counts as a pseudogene. The CDR3 loop spans 16 amino acids. The CDR3 nucleotides read TGTGCCAGCAGCCCGAAGACAGGGAGAACTAATGAAAAACTGTTTTTT. Translation: CASSPKTGRTNEKLFF.

This sequence joins TRBV7-2 and TRBJ2-5, with D possibly being TRBD1 (6 bases). Germline CDR1 SGHTA, CDR2 FQGNSA. This CDR3 is built from 15 residues. V lost 5 bases and J 7 bases, leaving 20 bases between the germline ends. The DNA for the CDR3 is TGTGCCAGCAGCACCTCAGGGAAGGGGGATAGGACCCAGTACTTC. This translates into CASSTSGKGDRTQYF. The full variable domain, rest sourced from reference TRBV7-2 and TRBJ2-5, is GAGVSQSPSNKVTEKGKDVELRCDPISGHTALYWYRQSLGQGLEFLIYFQGNSAPDKSGLPSDRFSAERTGGSVSTLTIQRTQQEDSAVYLCASSTSGKGDRTQYFGPGTRLLVL.

This clone turned up a few times. Here the CDR3 DNA reads TGTGCCAGCAGACCCGACAGCCTAGCCAAAAACATTCAGTACTTC. It yields the protein CASRPDSLAKNIQYF. The gene calls are TRBV6-5 and TRBJ2-4, with D possibly matching TRBD1 (5 bases). V lost 6 bases and J lost 0, with 12 bases in between. Germline V gene lookup returns CDR1 MNHEY and CDR2 SVGAGI. The CDR3 is 15 amino acids.